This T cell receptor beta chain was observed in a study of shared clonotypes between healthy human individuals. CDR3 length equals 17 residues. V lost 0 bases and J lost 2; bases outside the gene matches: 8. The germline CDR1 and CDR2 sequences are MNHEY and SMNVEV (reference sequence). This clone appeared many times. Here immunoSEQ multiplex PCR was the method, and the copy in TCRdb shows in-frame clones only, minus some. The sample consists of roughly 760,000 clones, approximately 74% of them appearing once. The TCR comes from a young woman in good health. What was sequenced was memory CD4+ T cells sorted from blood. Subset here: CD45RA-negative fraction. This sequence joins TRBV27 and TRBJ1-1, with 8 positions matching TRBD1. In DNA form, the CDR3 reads TGTGCCAGCAGTTTATCGTTTGGCAGGGGGCGAAACACTGAAGCTTTCTTT. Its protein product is CASSLSFGRGRNTEAFF.